The 10 T cell receptor beta chains in this list originate from one sample, sequenced in a study of T cells expressing NK-cell markers. No DNA is given; TCRdb re-called the 5' RACE reads and lists each CDR3 protein once. This table holds over 200,000 distinct CDR3 sequences. The sequencing input was blood T cells: a sorted CD56 or NKG2C T cell subset, CD4+ or CD8+ T cells, or bulk PBMC T cells (not recorded which). All receptors come from a man aged 18-30 years in good health.

This chain joins TRBV10-3 and TRBJ1-5. The CDR3 is 12 amino acids. In germline, CDR1 is ENHRY, CDR2 SYGVKD. The CDR3 loop is CAIGGGNQPQHF.

V and J are TRBV20-1 and TRBJ1-5. The CDR3 totals 14 residues. Germline CDR1 is DFQATT and CDR2 is SNEGSKA (reference sequence). CDR3 sequence: CSARGTSPYQPQHF.

The V call is TRBV19, the J call TRBJ2-1; TCRdb selects TRBD2, and the lack of DNA leaves this call unchecked. Germline V gene data show CDR1 as LNHDA and CDR2 as SQIVND (reference sequence). This CDR3 contains 17 residues. CDR3 sequence: CASSGVRTSGIKNEQFF. Full variable domain (missing parts from reference TRBV19 and TRBJ2-1): DGGITQSPKYLFRKEGQNVTLSCEQNLNHDAMYWYRQDPGQGLRLIYYSQIVNDFQKGDIAEGYSVSREKKESFPLTVTSAQKNPTAFYLCASSGVRTSGIKNEQFFGPGTRLTVL.

This rearrangement joins TRBV12-3 or TRBV12-4 to TRBJ2-1; the TCRdb call, TRBD1, lacks DNA for checking. The CDR3 is made up of 15 amino acids. CDR3 sequence reads: CASSYRGVEKNEQFF.

V is TRBV4-2 and J is TRBJ1-6; TCRdb gives TRBD1 as the D gene, but with no DNA this cannot be confirmed. Looked up from germline, CDR1 is LGHNA and CDR2 is YNFKEQ. The CDR3 is 17 amino acids. CDR3 region: CASSQDLGQGAGSPLHF.

CDR3 sequence reads: CASSWGGTTNTGELFF. The V and J genes are TRBV5-5 and TRBJ2-2; TCRdb selects TRBD1, and the lack of DNA leaves this call unchecked. The germline V gene encodes CDR1 SGHKS and CDR2 YYEKEE (reference sequence). The CDR3 spans 16 residues.

The chain employs TRBV20-1 and TRBJ2-1; TCRdb outputs TRBD2, but without DNA this stays unchecked. This CDR3 is 16 amino acids long. The germline gives CDR1 DFQATT, CDR2 SNEGSKA (reference sequence). CDR3 in amino acids: CSATGTSGREGGEQFF.

J is TRBJ2-7 and V is TRBV12-3 or TRBV12-4. The CDR3 has 15 residues. The CDR3: CASSLLRLGNYEQYF.

V gene TRBV10-3 combines with J gene TRBJ1-1. This CDR3 is 12 amino acids long. CDR1 ENHRY and CDR2 SYGVKD come from the germline V gene. CDR3 protein: CAIGSMNTEAFF.

The J gene is TRBJ2-5, the V gene TRBV18. This CDR3 has 13 amino acids. The germline CDR1 and CDR2 sequences are KGHSH and LQKENI. Here the CDR3 reads CASSPGIQETQYF.